One sample yielded the 4 T cell receptor beta chains listed below, sequenced in a study of response to subunit inactivated influenza vaccine. TCRdb recomputed calls from the RT-PCR reads with MiXCR, one row per CDR3 protein. The repertoire holds under 550,000 distinct CDR3 sequences, approximately 7.1% seen once, with under 15% in the top ten. The sample consisted of PBMCs from blood, taken approximately 25 months after vaccination. These receptors were collected from a man between 50 and 75 years old who received an inactivated influenza vaccine.

This clonotype has a handful of counts. J is TRBJ2-7 and V is TRBV5-1, with D possibly matching TRBD2 (5 bases). The CDR3 runs 12 residues. Trimming shortened V by 3 bases and J by 7 bases, and 11 bases separated the two germline ends. CDR1 SGHRS and CDR2 YFSETQ come from the germline V gene. This CDR3 is CASSSTGWEQYF. The CDR3 coding sequence is TGCGCCAGCAGCTCGACGGGGTGGGAGCAGTACTTC.

This clonotype was counted only a few times. This chain connects TRBV5-1 to TRBJ2-7; 8 nucleotides agree with TRBD1. Germline loops: CDR1 SGHRS, CDR2 YFSETQ. This CDR3 spans 15 amino acids. Trimming removed 0 bases from V and 3 bases from J; junction bases left unmatched: 5. For the CDR3, the DNA is TGCGCCAGCAGCTTGGAGGGGACAGGTGTCTACGAGCAGTACTTC. It encodes CASSLEGTGVYEQYF.

This clonotype showed up many times. The V gene is TRBV20-1, the J gene TRBJ1-4, with 9 bases that match TRBD1. V gave up 5 bases and J gave up 7 bases; unmatched junction bases: 5. The CDR3 runs to 13 residues. Germline V gene sequence: CDR1 DFQATT, CDR2 SNEGSKA (reference sequence). The CDR3: CSAQQGASEKLFF. In DNA form, the CDR3 reads TGCAGTGCTCAACAGGGGGCCTCTGAAAAACTGTTTTTT.

V gene TRBV19 combines with J gene TRBJ1-5; D possibly corresponds to TRBD1 (5 bases). The CDR3 totals 16 residues. The germline gives CDR1 LNHDA, CDR2 SQIVND (reference sequence). V gave up 6 bases and J gave up 0 bases, with 15 bases separating them. CDR3 in DNA: TGTGCCAGTAGGAGGGGTATCAGCAATAGCAATCAGCCCCAGCATTTT. Encoded protein: CASRRGISNSNQPQHF.